The 10 T cell receptor beta chains below were found in one sample sequenced in a study of shared clonotypes between healthy human individuals. Repertoires were generated with immunoSEQ multiplex PCR, while TCRdb's copy carries only in-frame clones and drops some. The profile shows about 110,000 clones, more than 65% of them singletons. The sample comprised memory CD8+ T cells sorted from blood. Subset described: CD45RO+ cells pooled with CCR7-negative TemRA cells. The receptors were gathered from a woman in her twenties or thirties in good health.

With regard to this clone: This same CDR3 is encoded by further DNA sequences in the sample. The chain uses TRBV28 and TRBJ2-7, with 7 bases identical to TRBD1. The CDR3 runs to 13 residues. After removal of 6 bases from V and 1 base from J, the junction contained 3 bases not matched to a gene. Germline V gene data show CDR1 as MDHEN and CDR2 as SYDVKM. The CDR3 region has the DNA TGTGCCAGCAGGAGACAGGGTTCCTACGAGCAGTACTTC. Protein sequence: CASRRQGSYEQYF.

This chain links TRBV28 with TRBJ2-7; D is unresolved. The CDR3 is 12 residues long. With 3 bases removed from V and 3 bases from J, the gap between germline ends came to 6 bases. In germline, CDR1 is MDHEN, CDR2 SYDVKM. The CDR3 region is CASSFSGYEQYF. The CDR3 DNA follows: TGTGCCAGCAGTTTCTCTGGCTACGAGCAGTACTTC.

With regard to this clone: Only one base separates this from a far larger clonotype, so it likely reflects a read error. For the CDR3, the DNA is TGCGCCAGCAGCCAGACGGGAGGGCACACCGGGGAGCTGTTTTTT. Residues: CASSQTGGHTGELFF. The chain links TRBV4-1 to TRBJ2-2, with 8 bases matching TRBD2. Germline V gene sequence: CDR1 MGHRA, CDR2 YSYEKL. V trimming: 3 bases; J trimming: 3 bases; junction bases outside the gene matches: 3. The CDR3 contains 15 residues.

This clone was recorded many times. V and J are TRBV30 and TRBJ2-1; 11 nucleotides agree with TRBD2. This CDR3 contains 12 residues. Germline V gives CDR1 GTSNPN, CDR2 SVGIG (reference sequence). Losses at the gene ends were 2 bases for V and 12 bases for J; bases not matched to a gene: 3. CDR3: CAWSLTSGGQFF. The CDR3 bases are TGTGCCTGGAGTCTTACTAGCGGGGGGCAGTTCTTC.

V gene TRBV14 combines with J gene TRBJ2-7, with D possibly matching TRBD2 (6 bases). Germline V lookup: CDR1 SGHDN, CDR2 FVKESK. Trimming removed 0 bases at V and 3 bases at J, with 12 bases between. The CDR3 sequence is 15 residues long. Here the CDR3 reads CASSQDRGGNYEQYF. The CDR3 coding sequence is TGTGCCAGCAGCCAAGATCGCGGAGGGAACTACGAGCAGTACTTC.

CDR3 region: CASSPRGIEQYF. Written as DNA, the CDR3 is TGTGCCAGCTCACCAAGAGGTATCGAGCAGTACTTC. The V call is TRBV18, the J call TRBJ2-7; D remains ambiguous. This CDR3 is 12 amino acids long. Germline CDR1 KGHSH, CDR2 LQKENI. Trimming removed 2 bases from V and 6 bases from J, with 8 bases in between.

This clone was seen more than once but under ten times. The genes are TRBV6-5 and TRBJ1-1; 7 bases fit TRBD1. Trimming removed 8 bases from V and 7 bases from J; junction bases left unmatched: 10. There are 13 residues in the CDR3. Germline V gene data show CDR1 as MNHEY and CDR2 as SVGAGI. CDR3 coding DNA: TGTGCCAGCCACACAGGACAGGTCGGTGAAGCTTTCTTT. This sequence encodes CASHTGQVGEAFF.

V gene TRBV5-4 combines with J gene TRBJ1-2; 12 nucleotides agree with TRBD1. The CDR3 has 16 residues. Unmatched junction bases numbered 9, after V lost 1 base and J lost 8 bases. Germline CDR1 and CDR2: SGHNT and YYREEE (reference sequence). CDR3 sequence: CASSLYLGQGAFGYTF. The CDR3 DNA follows: TGTGCCAGCAGCTTGTATCTGGGACAGGGGGCGTTCGGCTACACCTTC.

This chain links TRBV28 with TRBJ2-7, with TRBD1 matching over 8 bases. Trimming removed 6 bases from V and 3 bases from J; junction bases left unmatched: 16. Germline V gives CDR1 MDHEN, CDR2 SYDVKM. The CDR3 has 17 residues. DNA of the CDR3: TGTGCCAGCAGGCCCTCCAGGGGGCGGGACGGTAGCTACGAGCAGTACTTC. This codes for CASRPSRGRDGSYEQYF. Together with reference TRBV28 and TRBJ2-7, the CDR3 gives the full variable domain: DVKVTQSSRYLVKRTGEKVFLECVQDMDHENMFWYRQDPGLGLRLIYFSYDVKMKEKGDIPEGYSVSREKKERFSLILESASTNQTSMYLCASRPSRGRDGSYEQYFGPGTRLTVT.

This clone was detected a few times. The V gene is TRBV1, the J gene TRBJ2-7; the DNA was not compared with TRBD2, the D call given in the table. TRBV1 is deemed a pseudogene. The CDR3 totals 17 residues. The CDR3 DNA reads TGCACCAGCAGCCAGCGGTTACTAGCGGGAGGGCCGTACGAGCAGTACTTC. It yields the protein CTSSQRLLAGGPYEQYF.